The TCR beta chain under discussion was sequenced for a study of cytomegalovirus exposure and HLA in healthy donors. Study-wide results and caveats: CMV serostatus stood as the only immune exposure information on hand.

This clone occurred a few times. Its specificity is not known. V was shortened by 4 bases and J by 8 bases, with 21 bases between the two germline ends. Per germline, CDR1 SGHRS and CDR2 YFSETQ. CDR3 length equals 15 residues. The study ran its PCR with 60 Vbeta and 13 Jbeta primers. Generated by immunoSEQ multiplex PCR, the TCRdb table keeps only in-frame clones and is missing some. The sample lists under 250,000 clones, almost 80% occurring once. Sequenced sample: PBMCs. This chain connects TRBV5-1 to TRBJ1-2; D ambiguous. This TCR derives from a male donor in good health and CMV-seronegative. The CDR3 sequence is CASSPRDGFSWGYTF. The CDR3 region has the DNA TGCGCCAGCAGCCCCCGCGACGGGTTCTCCTGGGGCTACACCTTC.